This T cell receptor (beta chain) is drawn from a study of blood T cell repertoires in COVID-19 (dated by TCRdb to about 2020). Context from the whole study: Collaborator samples came from the United States, Italy and Spain and covered acute and convalescent phases of COVID-19. The sample metadata nearly always contained a de-identified subject ID, COVID-19 status, age in years and sex. The dataset comprised deeply sampled blood TCRbeta repertoires from subjects exposed to, actively infected with, or recovered from COVID-19. The repertoires were released in a freely available public database meant as a resource for research on the immune response to SARS-CoV-2. The samples were drawn from the first 160 participants of the ongoing ImmuneRACE study and from under 1,500 subjects provided by 6 global collaborators. The prospective study material was composed of cDNA or gDNA derived from T cells, B-cell-depleted T cells, or PBMCs. HLA class I and class II types, where available, came from metadata supplied by the sample provider rather than from assay-based typing.

V is reduced by 11 bases and J by 8 bases, leaving a spacing of 12 bases between them. There are 10 amino acids in the CDR3, from cysteine to phenylalanine inclusive. Only the CDR3 portion is preserved as DNA: 30 bases, with reading frame beginning at the first base. Taken from the germline V gene (reference sequence), the CDR1 and CDR2 loops are LNHDA and SQIVND. Participants in the prospective study were enrolled through a virtual design, were aged roughly 18 to 90 years, and lived in approximately 25 United States geographic areas. To assign participants to cohorts, the prospective study relied on clinical history that participants themselves reported in a screening survey and a study questionnaire. Recovered participants in ImmuneRACE Cohort 3 were defined as having two consecutive negative NP/OP PCR tests, clearance from a healthcare professional, or resolution of symptoms. Each participant in the prospective study had whole blood, serum and a nasopharyngeal or oropharyngeal swab collected by mobile phlebotomists. Additional blood draws and questionnaires over an approximately 2-month period could optionally be provided by prospective study participants. Blood samples from the prospective study were shipped frozen or at room temperature prior to DNA extraction.

Summary of the overall study and its limitations: The amount of clinical and demographic metadata varied by source and participant and was provided uncurated.

For this clone: Its antigen is currently not known. No base quality values were provided; no much bigger clone lies one nucleotide off.

TCRbeta CDR3 regions were amplified from genomic DNA using the immunoSEQ Assay, a bias-controlled multiplex PCR. Per the authors' processing: Nucleated cell counts per sample were estimated from amplification of reference gene primers within the assay. To quantify the absolute abundance of each unique TCRbeta CDR3 rearrangement, sequence reads were collapsed and filtered. For each sample, productive Simpson clonality was calculated as the square root of Simpson's diversity index across productive rearrangements. TCRdb holds this immuneACCESS table with in-frame rearrangements only. Some clones are missing; in checked studies, unresolved V genes explain under half, and the rest has no known cause. The DNA gave D and trimming, while V, J and clone size come from that table. Here the sample has 180,000 or so clones; 80% to 85% occur a single time. The ten largest clones add up to less than 9.5% of the sample.

Sequencing input: PBMCs or T cells enriched from blood (not recorded which). This sequence uses TRBV19 and TRBJ1-2; D gene: possibly TRBD1, on 6 matching bases. The receptor was isolated from a man aged 40-49 years who had recovered from COVID-19. The DNA is as follows: TGTGCCTCCTACAGGGAGGGCTACACCTTC. Its translation is CASYREGYTF.